This TCR beta chain derives from a study of cytomegalovirus exposure and HLA in healthy donors. There are 11 residues in the CDR3. V was trimmed by 4 bases and J by 5 bases, leaving 9 bases between them. Looked up from germline, CDR1 is SQVTM and CDR2 is ANQGSEA. The donors were members of the validation cohort comprising over a hundred subjects, separate from the roughly 700-subject first cohort. Regarding this clone: Its antigen is not identified.

Study-wide findings and caveats: Listed as cytomegalovirus-associated were 164 TCR beta chains. Clusters of TCRs from the first cohort tended to co-occur in the 110 or so validation repertoires (as a later analysis found).

Assay used: immunoSEQ multiplex PCR; TCRdb lists only in-frame clones, some missing. The repertoire holds about 130,000 clones, 70% to 90% seen once, with about 6.7% in the top ten. The sample comprised PBMCs. The source of this sequence is a woman in her thirties in good health and CMV-seropositive. The gene calls are TRBV29-1 and TRBJ2-7; D possibly corresponds to TRBD2 (6 bases). In DNA form, the CDR3 reads TGCAGCGTTGCCGGGGAGGACGAGCAGTACTTC. This sequence encodes CSVAGEDEQYF.